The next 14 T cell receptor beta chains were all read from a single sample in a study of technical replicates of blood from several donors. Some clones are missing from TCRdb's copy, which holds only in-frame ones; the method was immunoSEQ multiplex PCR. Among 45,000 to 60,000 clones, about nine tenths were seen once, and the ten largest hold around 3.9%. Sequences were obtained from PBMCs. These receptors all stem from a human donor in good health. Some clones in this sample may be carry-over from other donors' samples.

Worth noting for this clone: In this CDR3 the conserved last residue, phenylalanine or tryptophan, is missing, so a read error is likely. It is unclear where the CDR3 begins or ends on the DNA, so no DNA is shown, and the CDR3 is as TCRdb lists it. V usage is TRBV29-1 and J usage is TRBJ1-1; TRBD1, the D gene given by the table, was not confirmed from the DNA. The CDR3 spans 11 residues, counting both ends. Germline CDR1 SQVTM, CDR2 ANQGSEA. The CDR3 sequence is CSVDWTGLTYL.

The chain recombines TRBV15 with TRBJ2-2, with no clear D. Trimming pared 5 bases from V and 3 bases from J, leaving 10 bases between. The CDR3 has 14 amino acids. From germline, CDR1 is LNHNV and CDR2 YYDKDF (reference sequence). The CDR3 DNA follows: TGTGCCACCAGCGTAACTCGGTACACCGGGGAGCTGTTTTTT. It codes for CATSVTRYTGELFF.

The CDR3 sequence: CASSRQGFYEQYF. The DNA of the CDR3 is TGTGCCAGCAGTAGACAGGGGTTCTACGAGCAGTACTTC. V is TRBV6-5 and J is TRBJ2-7, with 8 bases aligning to TRBD1. Unmatched junction bases numbered 3, after V lost 5 bases and J lost 3 bases. This CDR3 has 13 residues. From germline, CDR1 is MNHEY and CDR2 SVGAGI.

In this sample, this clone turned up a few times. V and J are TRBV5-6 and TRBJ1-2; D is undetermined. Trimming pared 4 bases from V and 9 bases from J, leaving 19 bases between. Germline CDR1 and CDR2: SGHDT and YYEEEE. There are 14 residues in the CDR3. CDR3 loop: CASSPYDIYGSYTF. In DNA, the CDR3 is TGTGCCAGCAGCCCATATGATATCTATGGTAGCTACACCTTC.

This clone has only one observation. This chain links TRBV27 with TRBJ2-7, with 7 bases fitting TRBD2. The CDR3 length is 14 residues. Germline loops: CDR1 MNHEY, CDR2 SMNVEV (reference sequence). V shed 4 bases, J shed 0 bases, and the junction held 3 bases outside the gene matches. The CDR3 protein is CASSSGGSSYEQYF. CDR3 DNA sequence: TGTGCCAGCAGTTCAGGCGGGAGCTCCTACGAGCAGTACTTC.

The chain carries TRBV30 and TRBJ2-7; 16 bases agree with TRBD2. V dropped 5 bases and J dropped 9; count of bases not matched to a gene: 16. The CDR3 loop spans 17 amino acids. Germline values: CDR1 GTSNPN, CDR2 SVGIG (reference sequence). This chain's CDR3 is CAWRPGLAGGPPLGQYF. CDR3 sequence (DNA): TGTGCCTGGCGGCCGGGACTAGCGGGAGGGCCACCTCTGGGGCAGTACTTC.

The CDR3 DNA follows: TGTGCCAGCAGCGCGACTAGCGGGTACAATGAGCAGTTCTTC. It encodes CASSATSGYNEQFF. The rearrangement joins TRBV7-9 to TRBJ2-1; 10 bases are shared with TRBD2. The CDR3 consists of 14 residues. CDR1 SEHNR and CDR2 FQNEAQ come from the germline V gene (reference sequence). V was pared by 5 bases and J by 4 bases, with 2 bases of the junction left unmatched.

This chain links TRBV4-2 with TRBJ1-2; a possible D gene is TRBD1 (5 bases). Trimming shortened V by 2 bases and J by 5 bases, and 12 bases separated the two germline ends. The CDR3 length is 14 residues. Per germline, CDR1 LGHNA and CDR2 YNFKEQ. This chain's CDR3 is CASSQSRAGYGYTF. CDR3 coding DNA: TGTGCCAGCAGCCAATCCCGGGCAGGGTATGGCTACACCTTC.

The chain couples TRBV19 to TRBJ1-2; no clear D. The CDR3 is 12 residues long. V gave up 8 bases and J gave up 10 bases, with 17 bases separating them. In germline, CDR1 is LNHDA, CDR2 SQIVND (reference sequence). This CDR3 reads CASAPRVGVYTF. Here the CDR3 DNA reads TGTGCCAGTGCTCCCCGGGTCGGGGTCTACACCTTC.

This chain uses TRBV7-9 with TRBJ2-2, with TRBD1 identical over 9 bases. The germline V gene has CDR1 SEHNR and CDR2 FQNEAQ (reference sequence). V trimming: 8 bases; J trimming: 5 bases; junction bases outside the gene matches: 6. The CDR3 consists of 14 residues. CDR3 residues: CASQQGAQTGELFF. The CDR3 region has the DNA TGTGCCAGCCAACAGGGGGCGCAAACCGGGGAGCTGTTTTTT.

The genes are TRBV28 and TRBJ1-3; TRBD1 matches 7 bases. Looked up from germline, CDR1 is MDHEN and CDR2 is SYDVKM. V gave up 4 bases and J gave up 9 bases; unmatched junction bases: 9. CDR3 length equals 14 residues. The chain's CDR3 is CASSSDRAGGTIYF. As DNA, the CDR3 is TGTGCCAGCAGTTCTGACAGGGCGGGTGGCACCATATATTTT.

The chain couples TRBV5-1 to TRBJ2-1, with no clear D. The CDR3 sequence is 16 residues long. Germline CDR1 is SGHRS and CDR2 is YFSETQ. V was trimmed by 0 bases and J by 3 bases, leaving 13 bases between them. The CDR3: CASSLAPTKVYNEQFF. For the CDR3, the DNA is TGCGCCAGCAGCTTGGCTCCTACTAAGGTCTACAATGAGCAGTTCTTC.

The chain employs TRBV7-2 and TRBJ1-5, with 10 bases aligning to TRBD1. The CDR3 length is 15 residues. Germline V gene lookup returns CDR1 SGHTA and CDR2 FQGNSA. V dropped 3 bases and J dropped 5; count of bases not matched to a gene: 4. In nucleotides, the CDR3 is TGTGCCAGCAGCTTCCTGGGACAGGGGTATCAGCCCCAGCATTTT. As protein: CASSFLGQGYQPQHF.

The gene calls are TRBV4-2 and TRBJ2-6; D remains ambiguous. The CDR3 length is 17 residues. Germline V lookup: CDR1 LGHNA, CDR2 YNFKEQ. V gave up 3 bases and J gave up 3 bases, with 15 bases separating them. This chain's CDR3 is CASSQSAGAFGANVLTF. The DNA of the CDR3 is TGTGCCAGCAGCCAGTCCGCAGGCGCCTTTGGGGCCAACGTCCTGACTTTC.